The rows below give T cell receptor beta chains drawn from one sample of a study of control samples from healthy donors and cancer patients. Measured with immunoSEQ multiplex PCR; TCRdb has only the in-frame clones, and not every one. The sample holds 100,000 to 150,000 clones, around nine tenths seen once. Sequenced: blood. The source of these receptors is a man aged 18 to 29 in good health. Each CDR3 is given with its conserved first and last residue. Some rows mark clone size as missing; the rest say once, few, many or name a class of expanded clone.

V gene: TRBV4-1; clone size: .; J gene: TRBJ2-5; CDR3 protein: CASSQDRGVLRGTQYF
V gene: TRBV5-4; clone size: .; J gene: TRBJ1-1; CDR3 protein: CASSLNTMNTEAFF
V gene: TRBV7-9; clone size: .; J gene: TRBJ2-5; CDR3 protein: CASGGEETQYF
V gene: TRBV12-3/TRBV12-4; clone size: .; J gene: TRBJ2-1; CDR3 protein: CASSLGHHNEQFF
V gene: TRBV9; clone size: .; J gene: TRBJ2-7; CDR3 protein: CASSPNPDSYEQYF
V gene: TRBV7-8; clone size: .; J gene: TRBJ2-1; CDR3 protein: CASSLSRGNNEQFF
V gene: TRBV3-1/TRBV3-2; clone size: .; J gene: TRBJ1-4; CDR3 protein: CASSQDQAPTVHNEKLFF
V gene: TRBV5-4; clone size: .; J gene: TRBJ2-1; CDR3 protein: CASSFSAGANYNEQFF
V gene: TRBV18; clone size: .; J gene: TRBJ2-1; CDR3 protein: CASSLNLAELGNEQFF
V gene: TRBV15; clone size: .; J gene: TRBJ2-1; CDR3 protein: CATSRDTEQGAEQFF
V gene: TRBV6-1; clone size: .; J gene: TRBJ2-1; CDR3 protein: CASSDPVASGAKSYNEQFF
V gene: TRBV3-1/TRBV3-2; clone size: .; J gene: TRBJ2-7; CDR3 protein: CASSQSNYEQYF
V gene: TRBV3-1/TRBV3-2; clone size: .; J gene: TRBJ1-1; CDR3 protein: CASSASPASNTEAFF
V gene: TRBV6-6; clone size: .; J gene: TRBJ2-1; CDR3 protein: CASSYKMDEQFF
V gene: TRBV25-1; clone size: .; J gene: TRBJ2-5; CDR3 protein: CASSDSSRGETQYF
V gene: TRBV2; clone size: .; J gene: TRBJ2-2; CDR3 protein: CASSEIPAGGTGELFF
V gene: TRBV4-3; clone size: .; J gene: TRBJ1-4; CDR3 protein: CASSQDSPGATNEKLFF
V gene: TRBV29-1; clone size: once; J gene: TRBJ2-7; CDR3 protein: CSVASGSYEQYF
V gene: TRBV7-2; clone size: once; J gene: TRBJ2-3; CDR3 protein: CASSFGRTDTQYF
V gene: TRBV27; clone size: .; J gene: TRBJ1-1; CDR3 protein: CASGIFLNTEAFF
V gene: TRBV5-5; clone size: .; J gene: TRBJ1-3; CDR3 protein: CASSFGTVTGNTIYF
V gene: TRBV5-1; clone size: .; J gene: TRBJ2-1; CDR3 protein: CASSLSYPYNEQFF
V gene: TRBV7-3; clone size: .; J gene: TRBJ2-5; CDR3 protein: CASSLANKETQYF
V gene: TRBV7-2; clone size: once; J gene: TRBJ2-1; CDR3 protein: CASSPPGQGYNEQFF
V gene: TRBV20-1; clone size: .; J gene: TRBJ1-2; CDR3 protein: CSARDREVTF
V gene: TRBV30; clone size: .; J gene: TRBJ2-2; CDR3 protein: CAWSVNLGQATGELFF
V gene: TRBV6-5; clone size: .; J gene: TRBJ1-3; CDR3 protein: CASGRTGGNTIYF
V gene: TRBV11-2; clone size: .; J gene: TRBJ2-1; CDR3 protein: CASSLTLYEQFF
V gene: TRBV11-3; clone size: .; J gene: TRBJ2-1; CDR3 protein: CASSREWGNEQFF
V gene: TRBV7-2; clone size: .; J gene: TRBJ2-1; CDR3 protein: CASSLGLAAYNEQFF
V gene: TRBV5-6; clone size: .; J gene: TRBJ2-1; CDR3 protein: CASSLGLNEQFF
V gene: TRBV5-1; clone size: .; J gene: TRBJ2-3; CDR3 protein: CASSLAQLDTQYF
V gene: TRBV5-5; clone size: .; J gene: TRBJ1-3; CDR3 protein: CASSLVPDYGNTIYF
V gene: TRBV7-2; clone size: .; J gene: TRBJ1-1; CDR3 protein: CASSLARRAAAFF
V gene: TRBV5-1; clone size: .; J gene: TRBJ1-1; CDR3 protein: CASSLAGGYTEAFF
V gene: TRBV9; clone size: .; J gene: TRBJ2-1; CDR3 protein: CASGRERDEQFF
V gene: TRBV2; clone size: .; J gene: TRBJ2-1; CDR3 protein: CASSKNPSINEQFF